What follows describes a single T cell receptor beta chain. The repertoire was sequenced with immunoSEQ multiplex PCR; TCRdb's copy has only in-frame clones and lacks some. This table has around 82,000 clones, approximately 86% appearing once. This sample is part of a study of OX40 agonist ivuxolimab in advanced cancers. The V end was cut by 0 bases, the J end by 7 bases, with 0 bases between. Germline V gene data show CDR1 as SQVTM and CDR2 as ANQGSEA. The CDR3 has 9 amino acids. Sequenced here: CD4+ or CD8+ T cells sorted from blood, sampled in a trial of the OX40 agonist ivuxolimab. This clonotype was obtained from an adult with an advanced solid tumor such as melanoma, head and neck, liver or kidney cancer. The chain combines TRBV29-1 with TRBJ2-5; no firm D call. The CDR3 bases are TGCAGCGTTGAAGAGACCCAGTACTTC. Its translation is CSVEETQYF.